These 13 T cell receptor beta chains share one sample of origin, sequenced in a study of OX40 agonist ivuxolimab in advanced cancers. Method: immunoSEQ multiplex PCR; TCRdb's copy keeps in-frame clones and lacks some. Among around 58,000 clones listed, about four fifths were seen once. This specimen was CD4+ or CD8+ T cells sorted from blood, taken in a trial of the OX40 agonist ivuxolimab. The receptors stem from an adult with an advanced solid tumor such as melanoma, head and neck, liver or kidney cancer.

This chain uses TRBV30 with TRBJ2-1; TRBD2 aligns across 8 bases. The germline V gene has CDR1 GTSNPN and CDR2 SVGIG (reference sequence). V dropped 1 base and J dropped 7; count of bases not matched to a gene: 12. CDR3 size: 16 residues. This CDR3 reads CAWSGVAGSALNEQFF. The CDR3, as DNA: TGTGCCTGGAGTGGGGTAGCGGGGTCGGCTCTAAATGAGCAGTTCTTC.

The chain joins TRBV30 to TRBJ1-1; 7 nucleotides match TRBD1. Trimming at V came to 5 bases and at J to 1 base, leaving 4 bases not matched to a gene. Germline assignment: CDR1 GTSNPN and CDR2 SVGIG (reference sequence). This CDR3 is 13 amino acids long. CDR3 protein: CAWGGQENTEAFF. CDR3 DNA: TGTGCCTGGGGCGGACAGGAGAACACTGAAGCTTTCTTT.

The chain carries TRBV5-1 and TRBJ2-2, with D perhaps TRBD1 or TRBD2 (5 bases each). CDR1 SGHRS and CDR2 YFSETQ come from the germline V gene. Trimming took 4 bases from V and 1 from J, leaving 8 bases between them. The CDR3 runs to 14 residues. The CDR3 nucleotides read TGCGCCAGCAGCCCGGGACGGAACACCGGGGAGCTGTTTTTT. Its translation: CASSPGRNTGELFF.

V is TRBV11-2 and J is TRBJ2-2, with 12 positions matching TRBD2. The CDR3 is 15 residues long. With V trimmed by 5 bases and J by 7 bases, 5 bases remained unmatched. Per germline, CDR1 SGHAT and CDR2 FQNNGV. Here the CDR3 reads CASSRLAGGVGELFF. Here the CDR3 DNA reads TGTGCCAGCAGCCGCCTAGCGGGAGGGGTCGGGGAGCTGTTTTTT.

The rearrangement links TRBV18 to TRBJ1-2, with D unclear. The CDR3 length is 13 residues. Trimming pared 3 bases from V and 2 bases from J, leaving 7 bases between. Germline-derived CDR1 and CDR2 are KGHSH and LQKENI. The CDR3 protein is CASSPQANYGYTF. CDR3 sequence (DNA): TGTGCCAGCTCACCGCAGGCAAACTATGGCTACACCTTC.

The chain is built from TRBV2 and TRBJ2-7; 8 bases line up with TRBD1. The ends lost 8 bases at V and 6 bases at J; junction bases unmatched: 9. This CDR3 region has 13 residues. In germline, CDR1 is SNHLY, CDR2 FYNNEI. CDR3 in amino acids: CASSGQDLGEQYF. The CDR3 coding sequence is TGTGCCAGCTCGGGACAGGACTTAGGCGAGCAGTACTTC.

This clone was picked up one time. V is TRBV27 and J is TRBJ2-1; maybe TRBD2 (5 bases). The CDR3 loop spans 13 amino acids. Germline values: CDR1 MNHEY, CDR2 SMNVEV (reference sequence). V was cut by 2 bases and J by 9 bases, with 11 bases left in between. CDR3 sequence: CASSLGAVTEQFF. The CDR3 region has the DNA TGTGCCAGCAGTTTAGGAGCGGTGACTGAGCAGTTCTTC.

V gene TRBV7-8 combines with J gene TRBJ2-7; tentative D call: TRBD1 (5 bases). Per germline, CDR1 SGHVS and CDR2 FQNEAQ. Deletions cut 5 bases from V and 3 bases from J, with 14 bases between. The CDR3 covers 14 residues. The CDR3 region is CASSLRLRDYEQYF. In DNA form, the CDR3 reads TGTGCCAGCAGCCTCCGGCTCAGGGACTACGAGCAGTACTTC.

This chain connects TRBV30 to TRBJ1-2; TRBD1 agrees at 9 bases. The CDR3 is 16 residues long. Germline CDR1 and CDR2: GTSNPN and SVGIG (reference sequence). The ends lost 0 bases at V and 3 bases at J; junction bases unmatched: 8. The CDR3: CAWSVPRTGVYYGYTF. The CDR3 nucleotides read TGTGCCTGGAGTGTACCAAGGACAGGGGTCTACTATGGCTACACCTTC.

The CDR3 sequence: CASSGSVPGELFF. The CDR3 DNA reads TGCGCCAGCAGTGGTTCGGTGCCCGGGGAGCTGTTTTTT. The rearrangement links TRBV10-1 to TRBJ2-2; D uncertain. V lost 4 bases to trimming and J lost 6 bases, with 9 bases between them. The CDR3 has 13 amino acids. In germline, CDR1 is WNHNN, CDR2 SYGVQD (reference sequence).

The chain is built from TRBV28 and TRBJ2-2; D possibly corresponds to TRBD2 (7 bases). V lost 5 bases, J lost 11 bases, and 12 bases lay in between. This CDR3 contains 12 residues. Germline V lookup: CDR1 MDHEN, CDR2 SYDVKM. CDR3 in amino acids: CASSRTAGELFF. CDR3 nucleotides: TGTGCCAGCAGTAGGACAGCGGGAGAGCTGTTTTTT. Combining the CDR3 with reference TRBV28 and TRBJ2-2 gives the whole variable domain DVKVTQSSRYLVKRTGEKVFLECVQDMDHENMFWYRQDPGLGLRLIYFSYDVKMKEKGDIPEGYSVSREKKERFSLILESASTNQTSMYLCASSRTAGELFFGEGSRLTVL.

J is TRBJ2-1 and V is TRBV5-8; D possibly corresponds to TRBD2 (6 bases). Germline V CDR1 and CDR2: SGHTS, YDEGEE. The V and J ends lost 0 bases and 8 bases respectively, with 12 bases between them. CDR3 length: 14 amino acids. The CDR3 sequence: CASSLVGLTYEQFF. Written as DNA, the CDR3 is TGTGCCAGCAGCTTGGTGGGACTGACCTATGAGCAGTTCTTC.

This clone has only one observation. This chain's CDR3 is CASNSGANEKLFF. CDR3 in DNA: TGTGCCTCCAATTCGGGTGCTAATGAAAAACTGTTTTTT. This sequence joins TRBV2 and TRBJ1-4; D not certain. Trimming stripped 11 bases from V and 3 bases from J, with 13 bases between. This CDR3 contains 13 residues. Germline CDR1 and CDR2: SNHLY and FYNNEI.